These 27 T cell receptor beta chains came from one sample sequenced in a study of blood T cell repertoires in COVID-19. Clones were sequenced by immunoSEQ multiplex PCR, and TCRdb holds only the in-frame ones, with some missing. The sample consists of some 400,000 clones, 80% to 90% of them appearing once. Sequencing was carried out using PBMCs or T cells enriched from blood (not recorded which). These receptors originate from a man in his thirties or forties who had recovered from COVID-19.

The J gene is TRBJ2-1, the V gene TRBV5-1; TRBD2 aligns across 7 bases. Germline values: CDR1 SGHRS, CDR2 YFSETQ. This CDR3 region has 16 residues. V dropped 0 bases and J dropped 4; count of bases not matched to a gene: 7. CDR3 residues: CASSLAGASGYNEQFF. CDR3 DNA sequence: TGCGCCAGCAGCTTGGCCGGCGCTAGCGGATACAATGAGCAGTTCTTC.

This clone was picked up a small number of times. V and J are TRBV10-3 and TRBJ2-3; possible D gene TRBD1, 5 bases. The CDR3 has 15 amino acids. V was clipped by 6 bases and J by 2 bases, with 15 bases between them. CDR1 ENHRY and CDR2 SYGVKD come from the germline V gene. The chain's CDR3 is CAIRSESGNTDTQYF. Here the CDR3 DNA reads TGTGCCATCAGGAGCGAGTCAGGGAACACAGATACGCAGTATTTT.

The chain is built from TRBV7-2 and TRBJ2-1, with a weak D call TRBD2 (5 bases). The CDR3 spans 15 residues. V dropped 5 bases and J dropped 6 bases, with 17 bases sitting between them. CDR1 and CDR2 from the germline V gene are SGHTA and FQGNSA. The CDR3 sequence: CASSRLWESPNEQFF. In nucleotides, the CDR3 is TGTGCCAGCAGCCGCCTTTGGGAGTCACCCAATGAGCAGTTCTTC.

The chain combines TRBV4-1 with TRBJ2-7, with 8 bases matching TRBD2. Germline loops: CDR1 MGHRA, CDR2 YSYEKL. J lost 7 bases, V lost 1 base, and 9 bases had no gene match. This CDR3 comprises 15 residues. The CDR3 DNA sequence: TGCGCCAGCAGCCAAGTTGATAGCGGGATCTGGGAGCAGTACTTC. Residues: CASSQVDSGIWEQYF.

The J gene is TRBJ1-2, the V gene TRBV19; 9 bases map to TRBD1. Losses at the gene ends were 5 bases for V and 5 bases for J; bases not matched to a gene: 6. Germline CDR1 and CDR2: LNHDA and SQIVND (reference sequence). The CDR3 is 14 amino acids. The CDR3 DNA reads as TGTGCCAGTAGTCAGACAGGGGGTTCTTATGGCTACACCTTC. It encodes CASSQTGGSYGYTF.

The V call is TRBV5-4, the J call TRBJ1-1, with D possibly matching TRBD1 (5 bases). The CDR3 consists of 15 residues. The V gene lost 6 bases and the J gene lost 1 base, with 16 bases spanning the gap. Germline V CDR1 and CDR2: SGHNT, YYREEE (reference sequence). The CDR3 region has the DNA TGTGCCAGCACTCCCCAGGGCAGCGCGAACACTGAAGCTTTCTTT. This codes for CASTPQGSANTEAFF. Complete variable domain (other parts from reference TRBV5-4 and TRBJ1-1): ETGVTQSPTHLIKTRGQQVTLRCSSQSGHNTVSWYQQALGQGPQFIFQYYREEENGRGNFPPRFSGLQFPNYSSELNVNALELDDSALYLCASTPQGSANTEAFFGQGTRLTVV.

The rearrangement joins TRBV18 to TRBJ1-5; no firm D call. Trimming took 3 bases from V and 4 from J, leaving 13 bases between them. The CDR3 is 15 residues long. Germline lookup yields CDR1 KGHSH and CDR2 LQKENI. CDR3 in DNA: TGTGCCAGCTCACCTGGAAGCAGGTCAAATCAGCCCCAGCATTTT. Protein: CASSPGSRSNQPQHF.

The V call is TRBV5-4, the J call TRBJ2-3; D is unclear. The length of the CDR3 is 13 residues. Germline V CDR1 and CDR2: SGHNT, YYREEE (reference sequence). The V gene lost 3 bases and the J gene lost 2 bases, with 7 bases spanning the gap. This chain's CDR3 is CASSWASTDTQYF. The CDR3 bases are TGTGCCAGCAGCTGGGCTTCCACAGATACGCAGTATTTT.

The rearrangement uses TRBV19 and TRBJ2-5, with 7 bases aligning to TRBD1. The ends lost 4 bases at V and 5 bases at J; junction bases unmatched: 1. The CDR3 has 12 residues. Germline V CDR1 and CDR2: LNHDA, SQIVND (reference sequence). CDR3 nucleotides: TGTGCCAGTAGTACCAGGGGGGAGACCCAGTACTTC. Its translation: CASSTRGETQYF.

This chain uses TRBV11-1 with TRBJ1-1; D remains ambiguous. CDR3 length equals 13 residues. Germline V gene data show CDR1 as SGHAT and CDR2 as FQDESV (reference sequence). V was trimmed by 2 bases and J by 7 bases, leaving 11 bases between them. CDR3 bases: TGTGCCAGCAGCTTATCGAGGGCCAATGAAGCTTTCTTT. Amino acids: CASSLSRANEAFF. Variable domain in full (rest from reference TRBV11-1 and TRBJ1-1): EAEVAQSPRYKITEKSQAVAFWCDPISGHATLYWYRQILGQGPELLVQFQDESVVDDSQLPKDRFSAERLKGVDSTLKIQPAELGDSAMYLCASSLSRANEAFFGQGTRLTVV.

The V gene is TRBV7-9, the J gene TRBJ2-7; tentative D call: TRBD2 (6 bases). The V gene lost 1 base and the J gene lost 0 bases, with 7 bases spanning the gap. The CDR3 extends over 14 amino acids. Germline CDR1 reads SEHNR; CDR2 reads FQNEAQ (reference sequence). CDR3 DNA: TGTGCCAGCAGCTTAGACGGGAGCTCCTACGAGCAGTACTTC. Translating it yields CASSLDGSSYEQYF.

This chain joins TRBV2 and TRBJ1-4; D is unresolved. Trimming stripped 7 bases from V and 0 bases from J, with 9 bases between. The CDR3 is made up of 14 amino acids. Germline CDR1 SNHLY, CDR2 FYNNEI. The CDR3 coding sequence is TGTGCCAGCATTATCAGTGCAACTAATGAAAAACTGTTTTTT. Its protein product is CASIISATNEKLFF.

V and J are TRBV24-1 and TRBJ1-5; D ambiguous. The V and J ends lost 3 bases and 6 bases respectively, with 11 bases between them. The CDR3 sequence is 14 residues long. Germline CDR1 is KGHDR and CDR2 is SFDVKD. This chain's CDR3 is CATSDASPGQPQHF. CDR3 sequence (DNA): TGTGCCACCAGTGATGCCTCACCGGGTCAGCCCCAGCATTTT.

This clone was seen a single time. The chain is built from TRBV6-1 and TRBJ2-1; 9 bases map to TRBD1. V was clipped by 2 bases and J by 10 bases; unmatched bases: 6. Looked up from germline, CDR1 is MNHNS and CDR2 is SASEGT. This CDR3 has 14 residues. The CDR3 bases are TGTGCCAGCAGTGAACCAGGGACAGGGTGGGAGCAGTTCTTC. It is translated as CASSEPGTGWEQFF.

This rearrangement joins TRBV13 to TRBJ2-7, with a weak D call TRBD2 (5 bases). The germline V gene has CDR1 PRHDT and CDR2 FYEKMQ (reference sequence). The CDR3 loop spans 13 amino acids. Between the trimmed V and J ends, which lost 0 bases and 8 bases, there was a span of 11 bases. CDR3 loop: CASSLGDSSKQYF. In nucleotides, the CDR3 is TGTGCCAGCAGCTTAGGGGACTCTTCCAAGCAGTACTTC. Full variable domain (missing parts from reference TRBV13 and TRBJ2-7): AAGVIQSPRHLIKEKRETATLKCYPIPRHDTVYWYQQGPGQDPQFLISFYEKMQSDKGSIPDRFSAQQFSDYHSELNMSSLELGDSALYFCASSLGDSSKQYFGPGTRLTVT.

The J gene is TRBJ2-5, the V gene TRBV4-1; D is ambiguous. CDR3 length: 12 amino acids. Germline V lookup: CDR1 MGHRA, CDR2 YSYEKL. The V end lost 4 bases, the J end lost 5 bases, and 8 bases lay between the germline ends. CDR3 nucleotides: TGCGCCAGCAGCCCGAGTTGGGAGACCCAGTACTTC. Residues: CASSPSWETQYF.

The CDR3 DNA is TGCAGCGTTGAAGGAGGGACAGGGTGGGACTATGGCTACACCTTC. Its translation: CSVEGGTGWDYGYTF. V and J are TRBV29-1 and TRBJ1-2; 9 bases agree with TRBD1. Germline CDR1 is SQVTM and CDR2 is ANQGSEA. The CDR3 has 15 amino acids. V was clipped by 1 base and J by 3 bases; unmatched bases: 6.

A single count supports this clone. V is TRBV11-2 and J is TRBJ1-2, with TRBD1 as a possible D gene (5 bases). The CDR3 contains 16 residues. Germline values: CDR1 SGHAT, CDR2 FQNNGV. The germline V and J ends were trimmed by 0 bases and 8 bases, with 19 bases remaining between them. This CDR3 is CASSLDVLGASAGYTF. DNA of the CDR3: TGTGCCAGCAGCTTAGATGTTTTAGGGGCGTCCGCCGGCTACACCTTC.

This sequence joins TRBV7-6 and TRBJ2-3; weak D call: TRBD2 (5 bases). The CDR3 has 16 residues. CDR1 SGHVS and CDR2 FNYEAQ come from the germline V gene. The V end lost 5 bases, the J end lost 0 bases, and 15 bases lay between the germline ends. The CDR3 reads CASSPLGSPSTDTQYF. In DNA, the CDR3 is TGTGCCAGCAGCCCTCTAGGGAGTCCAAGCACAGATACGCAGTATTTT.

The V call is TRBV11-2, the J call TRBJ1-2; no clear D gene. This CDR3 region has 13 residues. Trimming left V 4 bases short and J 1 base short, with 7 bases between. Germline lookup yields CDR1 SGHAT and CDR2 FQNNGV. The CDR3 spells CASSSAFNYGYTF. The CDR3 DNA sequence: TGTGCCAGCAGCTCAGCGTTTAACTATGGCTACACCTTC.

J is TRBJ1-1 and V is TRBV5-6, with a weak D call TRBD1 (6 bases). The CDR3 consists of 15 residues. Trimming pared 2 bases from V and 1 base from J, leaving 12 bases between. From germline, CDR1 is SGHDT and CDR2 YYEEEE. CDR3 nucleotide sequence: TGTGCCAGCAGCTTTGACACAGGGCGGAACACTGAAGCTTTCTTT. Translating gives CASSFDTGRNTEAFF.

The genes are TRBV18 and TRBJ1-1; TRBD1 matches 10 bases. Trimming cost V 5 bases and J 11 bases; bases outside gene matches: 11. CDR1 is KGHSH, CDR2 LQKENI, per germline. The CDR3 runs to 14 residues. CDR3 nucleotide sequence: TGTGCCAGCTCATCGGGACAGGGGAGGGGCGCCGCTTTCTTT. Its translation: CASSSGQGRGAAFF.

This chain joins TRBV15 and TRBJ2-1; 10 bases fit TRBD1. There are 14 residues in the CDR3. Germline trimming cut 7 bases from V and 9 bases from J; bases unmatched to any gene: 9. From germline, CDR1 is LNHNV and CDR2 YYDKDF (reference sequence). The CDR3 DNA reads TGTGCCACCAAAACCGGGACAGGGGATTCTGAGCAGTTCTTC. Protein product: CATKTGTGDSEQFF. Drawing the rest from reference TRBV15 and TRBJ2-1, the complete variable domain is DAMVIQNPRYQVTQFGKPVTLSCSQTLNHNVMYWYQQKSSQAPKLLFHYYDKDFNNEADTPDNFQSRRPNTSFCFLDIRSPGLGDTAMYLCATKTGTGDSEQFFGPGTRLTVL.

The rearrangement links TRBV7-2 to TRBJ1-1; 7 bases match TRBD1. J gave up 2 bases and V 8 bases, and 11 bases lay outside the gene matches. The CDR3 contains 15 residues. Per germline, CDR1 SGHTA and CDR2 FQGNSA. CDR3 DNA sequence: TGTGCCAGCTGCCGGGACAGTGCTATTAACACTGAAGCTTTCTTT. It specifies CASCRDSAINTEAFF. The variable domain in full, completed from reference TRBV7-2 and TRBJ1-1, reads GAGVSQSPSNKVTEKGKDVELRCDPISGHTALYWYRQSLGQGLEFLIYFQGNSAPDKSGLPSDRFSAERTGGSVSTLTIQRTQQEDSAVYLCASCRDSAINTEAFFGQGTRLTVV.

The chain recombines TRBV10-3 with TRBJ2-1; 12 bases line up with TRBD2. The CDR3 covers 15 residues. The V gene's germline CDR1 is ENHRY and CDR2 SYGVKD. Germline trimming cut 6 bases from V and 7 bases from J; bases unmatched to any gene: 7. The CDR3, as DNA: TGTGCCATCAGCGCTAGCGGGAGGGCCGGAAATGAGCAGTTCTTC. As protein: CAISASGRAGNEQFF.

This clone was seen a handful of times. The chain links TRBV19 to TRBJ2-7, with 7 bases aligning to TRBD1. CDR1 and CDR2 from the germline V gene are LNHDA and SQIVND (reference sequence). This CDR3 has 15 amino acids. Losses at the gene ends were 5 bases for V and 3 bases for J; bases not matched to a gene: 10. The CDR3 is CASSVTGTVVYEQYF. CDR3 nucleotide sequence: TGTGCCAGTAGTGTCACCGGGACAGTCGTCTACGAGCAGTACTTC.

Concerning this clone itself: This CDR3 is also generated by other DNA sequences in the sample. This CDR3 is CASSLGQHYGYTF. The CDR3 nucleotides read TGTGCCAGCAGCCTGGGACAGCACTATGGCTACACCTTC. The chain carries TRBV3-1 (or the pseudogene TRBV3-2) and TRBJ1-2, with 7 bases matching TRBD1. Germline V gives CDR1 LGHDT, CDR2 YNNKEL (reference sequence). The CDR3 is made up of 13 amino acids. V gave up 4 bases and J gave up 3 bases; unmatched junction bases: 2.